The 32 T cell receptor beta chains presented below share a single source sample, sequenced in a study of post-analysis software for immune sequencing data. The study, taken as a whole, reports: Comparison of patients with controls showed 5 or 6 TRBV segments more frequent in patients, TRBV5-6, TRBV5-1 and TRBV20-1 among them.

Their specific antigens are unknown. The TCR beta cDNA libraries carried unique molecular identifiers. TCRdb re-called the PCR reads with MiXCR, one entry per CDR3 protein. This sample has 400,000 to 500,000 distinct CDR3 sequences, with about 39% found just once. The specimen was blood. These receptors originate from a girl aged 2-10 years with multiple sclerosis.

V is TRBV20-1 and J is TRBJ2-1, with 13 bases matching TRBD2. The V gene's germline CDR1 is DFQATT and CDR2 SNEGSKA (reference sequence). The CDR3 covers 12 residues. The DNA of the CDR3 is TGCAGAACTAGCGGGAGGGCCAATGAGCAGTTCTTC. Translated, it gives CRTSGRANEQFF.

The V call is TRBV5-1, the J call TRBJ1-6, with D hard to call. V gave up 4 bases and J gave up 5 bases, with 13 bases separating them. Germline loops: CDR1 SGHRS, CDR2 YFSETQ. This CDR3 is built from 15 residues. CDR3 sequence: CASSISDRDNSPLHF. CDR3 coding DNA: TGCGCCAGCAGCATTTCGGACCGGGATAATTCACCCCTCCACTTT.

The chain links TRBV18 to TRBJ2-2, with D uncertain. CDR1 and CDR2 (germline): KGHSH, LQKENI. The CDR3 is made up of 14 amino acids. Trimming took off 4 bases at V and 2 bases at J, with 8 bases between the two ends. The chain's CDR3 is CASSLHHNTGELFF. The CDR3 nucleotides read TGTGCCAGCTCACTTCATCATAACACCGGGGAGCTGTTTTTT.

V usage is TRBV15 and J usage is TRBJ1-2; D is unresolved. In germline, CDR1 is LNHNV, CDR2 YYDKDF (reference sequence). The V gene lost 0 bases and the J gene lost 2 bases, with 7 bases spanning the gap. There are 14 residues in the CDR3. The CDR3 sequence is CATSRESRNYGYTF. The CDR3 DNA follows: TGTGCCACCAGCAGAGAGAGCAGGAACTATGGCTACACCTTC.

Written as DNA, the CDR3 is TGTGCCAGCAGCCGGGACCACCAAGAGACCCAGTACTTC. Translating it yields CASSRDHQETQYF. The rearrangement uses TRBV11-1 and TRBJ2-5; D is tentatively TRBD1 or TRBD2 (5 bases each). The CDR3 spans 13 residues. Germline lookup yields CDR1 SGHAT and CDR2 FQDESV (reference sequence). The V and J ends lost 5 bases and 0 bases respectively, with 7 bases between them.

CDR3 nucleotide sequence: TGTGCCAGCAGCAACATAGCGGGGTATGAGCAGTTCTTC. This translates into CASSNIAGYEQFF. The rearrangement uses TRBV28 and TRBJ2-1; 8 bases are shared with TRBD2. The CDR3 runs 13 residues. After removal of 6 bases from V and 8 bases from J, the junction contained 6 bases not matched to a gene. Per germline, CDR1 MDHEN and CDR2 SYDVKM.

The chain carries TRBV5-1 and TRBJ2-1; the match to TRBD1 covers 9 bases. V dropped 4 bases and J dropped 6; count of bases not matched to a gene: 8. Germline lookup yields CDR1 SGHRS and CDR2 YFSETQ. This CDR3 spans 15 amino acids. Here the CDR3 reads CASSLRDRALNEQFF. The CDR3 region has the DNA TGCGCCAGCAGCCTAAGGGACAGGGCTCTCAATGAGCAGTTCTTC.

V usage is TRBV6-5 and J usage is TRBJ1-2; a weak D match, TRBD1 (5 bases). The CDR3 consists of 14 residues. V was clipped by 0 bases and J by 7 bases, with 12 bases between them. The germline CDR1 and CDR2 sequences are MNHEY and SVGAGI. The CDR3 DNA sequence: TGTGCCAGCAGTTACTCGTACAGGCACTGTGGCTACACCTTC. Protein: CASSYSYRHCGYTF.

This clonotype showed up just a few times. The genes are TRBV7-9 and TRBJ1-2; no clear D. V was shortened by 9 bases and J by 4 bases, with 24 bases between the two germline ends. CDR1 and CDR2 from the germline V gene are SEHNR and FQNEAQ (reference sequence). There are 16 residues in the CDR3. The CDR3 DNA sequence: TGTGCCAGTACCGCACACAGTCTCAATATTATCTATGGCTACACCTTC. Protein sequence: CASTAHSLNIIYGYTF.

A few counts support this clonotype. This chain joins TRBV7-9 and TRBJ2-1; maybe TRBD2 (6 bases). CDR1 is SEHNR and CDR2 is FQNEAQ in the germline V gene (reference sequence). The V gene lost 5 bases and the J gene lost 2 bases, with 13 bases spanning the gap. The CDR3 loop spans 15 amino acids. CDR3 residues: CASSKRLGAYNEQFF. CDR3 nucleotides: TGTGCCAGCAGCAAACGACTAGGTGCCTACAATGAGCAGTTCTTC.

V and J are TRBV20-1 and TRBJ2-5, with 10 bases aligning to TRBD2. Germline V gene lookup returns CDR1 DFQATT and CDR2 SNEGSKA (reference sequence). This CDR3 spans 14 amino acids. The trim removed 6 bases at V and 2 bases at J, leaving 6 bases unmatched. In DNA form, the CDR3 reads TGCAGTGCCGAGACGACTAGCGGGCAAGAGACCCAGTACTTC. Protein product: CSAETTSGQETQYF.

V and J are TRBV5-5 and TRBJ2-3; 7 nucleotides line up with TRBD2. CDR3 length: 19 residues. Germline CDR1 SGHKS, CDR2 YYEKEE (reference sequence). V shed 3 bases and J 8 bases; nucleotides not matched to a gene: 24. The CDR3 nucleotides read TGTGCCAGCAGCTCCTTATTCAACTCCGGGACTACCCTTGTCGCTACGCAGTATTTT. It encodes CASSSLFNSGTTLVATQYF.

The chain carries TRBV29-1 and TRBJ2-1, with 11 nucleotides matching TRBD2. The CDR3 runs 12 residues. CDR1 and CDR2 from the germline V gene are SQVTM and ANQGSEA. The CDR3 here is CSSGRSYNEQFF. The CDR3 nucleotides are TGCTCTAGCGGGAGGTCCTACAATGAGCAGTTCTTC.

There are a few counts of this clonotype. This sequence joins TRBV7-6 and TRBJ2-3; D gene unclear. The germline V gene encodes CDR1 SGHVS and CDR2 FNYEAQ. CDR3 length equals 12 residues. The V and J ends lost 2 bases and 4 bases respectively, with 4 bases between them. The CDR3 is CASSLLSDTQYF. CDR3 bases: TGTGCCAGCAGCTTACTCTCAGATACGCAGTATTTT.

This chain uses TRBV29-1 with TRBJ2-5; 8 nucleotides line up with TRBD2. J gave up 5 bases and V 5 bases, and 4 bases lay outside the gene matches. Germline V lookup: CDR1 SQVTM, CDR2 ANQGSEA. This CDR3 is 12 amino acids long. CDR3 sequence reads: CSVKAGAETQYF. The CDR3 region has the DNA TGCAGCGTTAAAGCGGGAGCTGAGACCCAGTACTTC.

This clonotype was observed a handful of times. The rearrangement joins TRBV5-1 to TRBJ2-4, with D perhaps matching TRBD1 (5 bases). The V gene lost 0 bases and the J gene lost 5 bases, with 18 bases spanning the gap. The CDR3 length is 17 residues. Germline V gene lookup returns CDR1 SGHRS and CDR2 YFSETQ. This CDR3 is CASSLATAGPVENIQYF. Written as DNA, the CDR3 is TGCGCCAGCAGCTTGGCCACGGCAGGGCCGGTGGAAAACATTCAGTACTTC. The whole variable domain, remainder taken from reference TRBV5-1 and TRBJ2-4, is KAGVTQTPRYLIKTRGQQVTLSCSPISGHRSVSWYQQTPGQGLQFLFEYFSETQRNKGNFPGRFSGRQFSNSRSEMNVSTLELGDSALYLCASSLATAGPVENIQYFGAGTRLSVL.

In this sample, this clonotype turned up a few times. The V and J genes are TRBV6-6 and TRBJ2-4; the match to TRBD1 covers 8 bases. Trimming took 3 bases from V and 7 from J; bases not matched to a gene: 5. Germline V CDR1 and CDR2: MNHNY, SVGAGI (reference sequence). This CDR3 is built from 14 residues. CDR3 nucleotides: TGTGCCAGCAGTTATCCCGGACAGGGTAACATTCAGTACTTC. Its translation is CASSYPGQGNIQYF.

This clonotype turned up a few times. The chain uses TRBV10-1 and TRBJ2-4, with D hard to call. The CDR3 spans 13 residues. Per germline, CDR1 WNHNN and CDR2 SYGVQD (reference sequence). V lost 3 bases to trimming and J lost 11 bases, with 14 bases between them. CDR3 protein: CASSENLENVQYF. CDR3 DNA: TGCGCCAGCAGTGAAAACCTTGAGAACGTTCAGTACTTC.

This clonotype came up a few times. The chain uses TRBV30 and TRBJ2-3; 9 bases are a match to TRBD2. Germline loops: CDR1 GTSNPN, CDR2 SVGIG (reference sequence). The CDR3 loop spans 12 amino acids. The trim removed 2 bases at V and 11 bases at J, leaving 5 bases unmatched. This CDR3 reads CAWSSGTSLQYF. The CDR3 DNA follows: TGTGCCTGGAGTAGCGGGACTAGCTTGCAGTATTTT. The complete variable domain, with remaining parts taken from reference TRBV30 and TRBJ2-3, reads SQTIHQWPATLVQPVGSPLSLECTVEGTSNPNLYWYRQAAGRGLQLLFYSVGIGQISSEVPQNLSASRPQDRQFILSSKKLLLSDSGFYLCAWSSGTSLQYFGPGTRLTVL.

This clonotype was observed a handful of times. The chain couples TRBV4-3 to TRBJ2-7; no reliable D call. CDR1 is LGHNA, CDR2 YSLEER, per germline. V lost 8 bases and J lost 5, with 13 bases in between. CDR3 length equals 12 residues. The CDR3 here is CASDLCGDEQYF. In DNA form, the CDR3 reads TGCGCCAGCGACCTCTGTGGGGACGAGCAGTACTTC.

The chain couples TRBV5-1 to TRBJ1-5; perhaps TRBD1 as D (6 bases). In germline, CDR1 is SGHRS, CDR2 YFSETQ. V was pared by 0 bases and J by 5 bases, with 12 bases between. The CDR3 sequence is 15 residues long. CDR3 protein: CASSLEGHWDQPQHF. The CDR3 nucleotides read TGCGCCAGCAGCTTGGAGGGACACTGGGATCAGCCCCAGCATTTT.

V usage is TRBV7-2 and J usage is TRBJ2-3, with a weak D call TRBD2 (5 bases). This CDR3 spans 15 amino acids. Germline lookup yields CDR1 SGHTA and CDR2 FQGNSA. V lost 0 bases to trimming and J lost 3 bases, with 10 bases between them. Here the CDR3 DNA reads TGTGCCAGCAGCTTAGCAGGGAGAAAGACAGATACGCAGTATTTT. Encoded protein: CASSLAGRKTDTQYF.

V usage is TRBV5-1 and J usage is TRBJ2-3; TRBD1 might be the D (6 bases). The germline CDR1 and CDR2 sequences are SGHRS and YFSETQ. The CDR3 contains 15 residues. V dropped 4 bases and J dropped 2 bases, with 14 bases sitting between them. CDR3 nucleotide sequence: TGCGCCAGCAGCCGGACAGCGTCGGACACAGATACGCAGTATTTT. Translated, it gives CASSRTASDTDTQYF.

The chain has TRBV11-2 and TRBJ2-7; 9 nucleotides align to TRBD1. The CDR3 covers 14 residues. Germline-derived CDR1 and CDR2 are SGHAT and FQNNGV. The trim removed 0 bases at V and 5 bases at J, leaving 2 bases unmatched. The CDR3 region has the DNA TGTGCCAGCAGCTTAGAATGGACAGGGGACGAGCAGTACTTC. Translation: CASSLEWTGDEQYF.

There are a few counts of this clonotype. This sequence joins TRBV6-5 and TRBJ2-4, with TRBD1 as a possible D gene (6 bases). The CDR3 covers 14 residues. Per germline, CDR1 MNHEY and CDR2 SVGAGI. V lost 5 bases to trimming and J lost 7 bases, with 15 bases between them. CDR3 residues: CASSRDWQGNIQYF. For the CDR3, the DNA is TGTGCCAGCAGTCGGGATTGGCAGGGGAACATTCAGTACTTC.

The chain uses TRBV7-9 and TRBJ1-1; D uncertain. V lost 1 base and J lost 9, with 12 bases in between. The CDR3 consists of 13 residues. Germline lookup yields CDR1 SEHNR and CDR2 FQNEAQ (reference sequence). Here the CDR3 DNA reads TGTGCCAGCAGCTTAGAGGACGGCCGTAAAGCTTTCTTT. Its translation: CASSLEDGRKAFF. The variable domain in full, with the rest retrieved from reference TRBV7-9 and TRBJ1-1, is DTGVSQNPRHKITKRGQNVTFRCDPISEHNRLYWYRQTLGQGPEFLTYFQNEAQLEKSRLLSDRFSAERPKGSFSTLEIQRTEQGDSAMYLCASSLEDGRKAFFGQGTRLTVV.

The chain links TRBV28 to TRBJ2-2; possible D gene TRBD1, 7 bases. The CDR3 is 19 residues long. The V gene's germline CDR1 is MDHEN and CDR2 SYDVKM. Trimming pared 7 bases from V and 0 bases from J, leaving 24 bases between. In DNA form, the CDR3 reads TGTGCCAGCACCAATAGAGGGGGGACAGAGATAGCGAACACCGGGGAGCTGTTTTTT. Protein product: CASTNRGGTEIANTGELFF.

This clonotype showed up just a few times. The V gene is TRBV28, the J gene TRBJ2-7; D remains ambiguous. From germline, CDR1 is MDHEN and CDR2 SYDVKM. The CDR3 contains 12 residues. V shed 0 bases and J shed 3 bases, with 3 bases lying between them. CDR3 sequence reads: CASSLWDYEQYF. The CDR3 DNA reads TGTGCCAGCAGTTTATGGGACTACGAGCAGTACTTC.

CDR3 nucleotide sequence: TGTGCCACCAGCACGTTAATCATCAACACTGAAGCTTTCTTT. Translation: CATSTLIINTEAFF. This sequence joins TRBV15 and TRBJ1-1; no firm D call. The ends were cut back, 4 bases at V and 2 bases at J, with 11 bases in the middle. This CDR3 comprises 14 residues. Germline V gives CDR1 LNHNV, CDR2 YYDKDF (reference sequence).

This clonotype was seen only once. The chain couples TRBV5-1 to TRBJ2-5, with D possibly TRBD2 on 5 matching bases. CDR1 is SGHRS, CDR2 YFSETQ, per germline. The CDR3 runs to 17 residues. V was shortened by 7 bases and J by 2 bases, with 24 bases between the two germline ends. CDR3 bases: TGCGCCAGCGCTCCCATCCGGGAAAACCTCCATCAAGAGACCCAGTACTTC. The encoded protein is CASAPIRENLHQETQYF.

This chain connects TRBV11-2 to TRBJ2-7; TRBD1 matches at 9 bases. V dropped 6 bases and J dropped 3; count of bases not matched to a gene: 12. The CDR3 covers 16 residues. Germline-derived CDR1 and CDR2 are SGHAT and FQNNGV. CDR3 DNA: TGTGCCAGCAGTTCAATTCGGGACAGGGACATCTACGAGCAGTACTTC. As protein: CASSSIRDRDIYEQYF.

The V gene is TRBV7-2, the J gene TRBJ1-5, with a possible D match to TRBD1 (5 bases). The CDR3 spans 16 residues. V was trimmed by 5 bases and J by 0 bases, leaving 14 bases between them. The V gene's germline CDR1 is SGHTA and CDR2 FQGNSA. CDR3 residues: CASSPLGTYSNQPQHF. As DNA, the CDR3 is TGTGCCAGCAGCCCCCTCGGGACCTATAGCAATCAGCCCCAGCATTTT.